A selection of T cell receptor beta chains follows, all from one sample in a study of OX40 agonist ivuxolimab in advanced cancers. This table comes from immunoSEQ multiplex PCR, and its TCRdb copy is limited to in-frame clones, with some not included. The sample holds about 79,000 clones, about 90% seen once. Material: CD4+ or CD8+ T cells sorted from blood, obtained in a trial of the OX40 agonist ivuxolimab. These receptors all stem from an adult with an advanced solid tumor such as melanoma, head and neck, liver or kidney cancer. The CDR3 runs from the conserved cysteine through the conserved F or W. Fields, in order: clone size, J gene, D gene, V gene, CDR3 DNA, CDR3 protein. D genes are given only for firm matches. The size field is filled for only some rows; it gives once, few, many or a size class.

NA | TRBJ1-1 | TRBD1 | TRBV28 | TGTGCCAGCAGTCCTGGACAGGTAAACACTGAAGCTTTCTTT | CASSPGQVNTEAFF
NA | TRBJ1-2 | NA | TRBV5-1 | TGCGCCAGCAGCGAAGGAAGCCCTAACTATGGCTACACCTTC | CASSEGSPNYGYTF
NA | TRBJ2-2 | NA | TRBV6-5 | TGTGCCAGCAGTTATCCCCCCTATGTGGAGCTGTTTTTT | CASSYPPYVELFF
NA | TRBJ2-1 | NA | TRBV30 | TGTGCCTGGAGCGATACCTACAATGAGCAGTTCTTC | CAWSDTYNEQFF
NA | TRBJ1-1 | NA | TRBV28 | TGTGCCAGTTACTCCGGGCGGGAAGCTTTCTTT | CASYSGREAFF
NA | TRBJ2-1 | NA | TRBV6-1 | TGTGCCAGCCGCAGGGCCCCCCGCAATGAGCAGTTCTTC | CASRRAPRNEQFF
NA | TRBJ2-6 | NA | TRBV6-1 | TGTGCCAGCAGAACGGACAGTACTGGGGCCAACGTCCTGACTTTC | CASRTDSTGANVLTF
once | TRBJ1-6 | NA | TRBV19 | TGTGCCAGTAGTAGGTGGGAGCCCCCCAGGGCCCTCCACTTT | CASSRWEPPRALHF
once | TRBJ2-4 | NA | TRBV6-1 | TGCGGCAGCTTGAATACAGGAGGAAACATTCAGTACTTC | CGSLNTGGNIQYF
NA | TRBJ1-5 | NA | TRBV19 | TGTGCCAGTAGTATGGGACATAGCAATCAGCCCCAGCATTTT | CASSMGHSNQPQHF
NA | TRBJ1-2 | TRBD1 | TRBV28 | TGTGCCAGCAGGTGGACAGGGCGCGGCTACACCTTC | CASRWTGRGYTF
NA | TRBJ1-1 | NA | TRBV30 | TGTGCCTGGGCCGGAATGCCACACACTGAAGCTTTCTTT | CAWAGMPHTEAFF
NA | TRBJ1-6 | TRBD1 | TRBV5-6 | TGTGCCAGCAGAAAAGGGGGCGGATCCTATAATTCACCCCTCCACTTT | CASRKGGGSYNSPLHF
NA | TRBJ2-1 | NA | TRBV1 | TGCACCAGCAGCCCGGGACTAGCGGGGGGTTTCTCCTACAATGAGCAGTTCTTC | CTSSPGLAGGFSYNEQFF
once | TRBJ2-1 | NA | TRBV10-1 | TGCGCCAGCAGTTCGCGGGGCACCCCTGGGTACAATGAGCAGTTCTTC | CASSSRGTPGYNEQFF
NA | TRBJ1-2 | NA | TRBV18 | TGTGCCAGCTCACCAAGAACGACAGAAGCCTACACCTTC | CASSPRTTEAYTF
NA | TRBJ1-2 | NA | TRBV6-5 | TGTGCCAGCAGTTACACGGGACTAGACTACACCTTC | CASSYTGLDYTF